The 27 T cell receptor beta chains reported below all come from one sample, sequenced in a study of cytomegalovirus exposure and HLA in healthy donors. Using immunoSEQ multiplex PCR, the repertoire was profiled, and TCRdb retains in-frame clones only, with some absent. The sample records 110,000 or so clones, roughly 90% being singletons. The sequenced material came from PBMCs. The receptors derive from a woman between 18 and 30 years old in good health and CMV-seronegative.

The chain recombines TRBV11-2 with TRBJ2-2; 7 bases line up with TRBD1. The CDR3 loop spans 16 amino acids. Germline CDR1 and CDR2: SGHAT and FQNNGV. Trimming cost V 5 bases and J 0 bases; bases outside gene matches: 6. The CDR3 region is CASSHRDRANTGELFF. CDR3 coding DNA: TGTGCCAGCAGCCATAGGGACAGAGCGAACACCGGGGAGCTGTTTTTT. Looking up the rest from reference TRBV11-2 and TRBJ2-2 gives the full variable domain: EAGVAQSPRYKIIEKRQSVAFWCNPISGHATLYWYQQILGQGPKLLIQFQNNGVVDDSQLPKDRFSAERLKGVDSTLKIQPAKLEDSAVYLCASSHRDRANTGELFFGEGSRLTVL.

This chain uses TRBV5-1 with TRBJ2-6; the match to TRBD1 covers 9 bases. With 4 bases clipped from V and 0 bases from J, the junction kept 8 bases outside the gene matches. The CDR3 extends over 18 amino acids. Germline CDR1 and CDR2: SGHRS and YFSETQ. The CDR3 nucleotides are TGCGCCAGCAGCATTTCCGGGACAGGGAACTCTGGGGCCAACGTCCTGACTTTC. It codes for CASSISGTGNSGANVLTF.

The rearrangement joins TRBV28 to TRBJ2-1; 16 bases are shared with TRBD2. Germline loops: CDR1 MDHEN, CDR2 SYDVKM. The CDR3 covers 18 residues. Germline trimming cut 6 bases from V and 4 bases from J; bases unmatched to any gene: 9. The CDR3 DNA follows: TGTGCCAGCAGCCCTGGGACTAGCGGGAGGGGGCATTACAATGAGCAGTTCTTC. Translating it yields CASSPGTSGRGHYNEQFF.

V gene TRBV5-6 combines with J gene TRBJ2-7; TRBD2 matches at 8 bases. Trimming cost V 2 bases and J 2 bases; bases outside gene matches: 3. This CDR3 region has 14 residues. Germline V gene data show CDR1 as SGHDT and CDR2 as YYEEEE. The CDR3 loop is CASSLFGGAYEQYF. The CDR3 nucleotides read TGTGCCAGCAGCTTATTCGGGGGGGCCTACGAGCAGTACTTC.

The CDR3 DNA follows: TGCGCCAGCAGATACGGACAGGGGAATCAGCCCCAGCATTTT. Its protein is CASRYGQGNQPQHF. The chain combines TRBV10-2 with TRBJ1-5; 9 positions agree with TRBD1. The CDR3 is 14 residues long. V shed 6 bases, J shed 4 bases, and the junction held 4 bases outside the gene matches. Germline lookup yields CDR1 WSHSY and CDR2 SAAADI.

The V and J genes are TRBV19 and TRBJ2-7; 8 bases map to TRBD1. Looked up from germline, CDR1 is LNHDA and CDR2 is SQIVND (reference sequence). This CDR3 comprises 16 residues. Losses at the gene ends were 6 bases for V and 1 base for J; bases not matched to a gene: 11. As DNA, the CDR3 is TGTGCCAGTAGATCCCACGCAGGGGGCGCTTCCTACGAGCAGTACTTC. It translates to CASRSHAGGASYEQYF.

The chain combines TRBV4-3 with TRBJ2-1; D gene unclear. The V gene's germline CDR1 is LGHNA and CDR2 YSLEER. The CDR3 is 15 amino acids. The germline V and J ends were trimmed by 1 base and 8 bases, with 15 bases remaining between them. The CDR3 DNA sequence: TGCGCCAGCAGCCAAGGCGCGGTAGGTTTGGATGAGCAGTTCTTC. This encodes CASSQGAVGLDEQFF.

This chain connects TRBV28 to TRBJ2-7, with 7 bases that match TRBD2. CDR3 length: 14 amino acids. The V gene's germline CDR1 is MDHEN and CDR2 SYDVKM. After removal of 6 bases from V and 1 base from J, the junction contained 6 bases not matched to a gene. CDR3 in amino acids: CASRGTTPSYEQYF. The CDR3 nucleotides read TGTGCCAGCAGGGGGACTACTCCTTCCTACGAGCAGTACTTC.

The CDR3 DNA reads as TGTGCCAGCAGCTTGTCGGTCTCGAGCTCGGCGGGAGTTAACGAGCAGTACTTC. This encodes CASSLSVSSSAGVNEQYF. The rearrangement uses TRBV7-2 and TRBJ2-7, with 7 bases aligning to TRBD2. The germline V gene has CDR1 SGHTA and CDR2 FQGNSA. This CDR3 is built from 18 residues. J was trimmed by 5 bases and V by 3 bases; bases with no gene match: 19.

The chain employs TRBV7-9 and TRBJ1-1, with 8 nucleotides matching TRBD1. J was trimmed by 6 bases and V by 3 bases; bases with no gene match: 15. This CDR3 contains 17 residues. Per germline, CDR1 SEHNR and CDR2 FQNEAQ (reference sequence). The CDR3 DNA sequence: TGTGCCAGCAGCTTCGGGACAGGCCGATTAAGTTTGGCTGAAGCTTTCTTT. It is translated as CASSFGTGRLSLAEAFF.

This clone was detected a few times. The chain carries TRBV6-5 and TRBJ2-2; possibly TRBD2 for D (7 bases). The germline gives CDR1 MNHEY, CDR2 SVGAGI. This CDR3 has 15 amino acids. Trimming stripped 6 bases from V and 4 bases from J, with 15 bases between. DNA of the CDR3: TGTGCCAGCAGACCCCCGGGGGGCGTCACCGGGGAGCTGTTTTTT. Translation: CASRPPGGVTGELFF.

The chain carries TRBV28 and TRBJ1-5, with 7 bases aligning to TRBD1. This CDR3 has 15 amino acids. The V gene end was trimmed by 6 bases and the J gene end by 4 bases; junction bases not matched to a gene: 9. Germline assignment: CDR1 MDHEN and CDR2 SYDVKM. This chain's CDR3 is CASRPQTGANQPQHF. CDR3 DNA: TGTGCCAGCAGACCTCAAACAGGGGCGAATCAGCCCCAGCATTTT.

This sequence joins TRBV19 and TRBJ1-5, with no clear D. CDR3 size: 14 residues. Germline CDR1 reads LNHDA; CDR2 reads SQIVND (reference sequence). V dropped 5 bases and J dropped 0 bases, with 8 bases sitting between them. In DNA, the CDR3 is TGTGCCAGTAGTCGGGAGAATAGCAATCAGCCCCAGCATTTT. Protein: CASSRENSNQPQHF.

The chain employs TRBV9 and TRBJ2-5; 9 nucleotides align to TRBD1. The CDR3 sequence is 15 residues long. V shed 0 bases, J shed 5 bases, and the junction held 5 bases outside the gene matches. Germline V gene lookup returns CDR1 SGDLS and CDR2 YYNGEE. The CDR3 sequence is CASSVGGTGSETQYF. CDR3 bases: TGTGCCAGCAGCGTAGGGGGGACAGGGTCGGAGACCCAGTACTTC.

CDR3 sequence: CATTGQMNTGELFF. The CDR3 bases are TGTGCCACCACGGGACAGATGAACACCGGGGAGCTGTTTTTT. The rearrangement joins TRBV25-1 to TRBJ2-2, with 7 nucleotides matching TRBD1. Germline CDR1 and CDR2: MGHDK and SYGVNS. The CDR3 contains 14 residues. The V segment lost 10 bases and the J segment 1 base; nucleotides outside the gene matches: 6.

The CDR3 protein is CASSQGTVNTGELFF. The CDR3 DNA is TGCGCCAGCAGCCAAGGAACGGTGAACACCGGGGAGCTGTTTTTT. The chain couples TRBV4-3 to TRBJ2-2; no clear D. Trimming took off 1 base at V and 1 base at J, with 7 bases between the two ends. The CDR3 is made up of 15 amino acids. CDR1 LGHNA and CDR2 YSLEER come from the germline V gene.

This clone was seen just once. The J gene is TRBJ2-6, the V gene TRBV7-2; TRBD2 aligns across 7 bases. CDR1 and CDR2 from the germline V gene are SGHTA and FQGNSA. V dropped 5 bases and J dropped 0; count of bases not matched to a gene: 10. The CDR3 covers 18 residues. The DNA for the CDR3 is TGTGCCAGCAGCCCCCGACTAGCTCTCGCCTCTGGGGCCAACGTCCTGACTTTC. Its translation is CASSPRLALASGANVLTF.

V and J are TRBV6-1 and TRBJ2-2, with TRBD1 matching 10 bases. This CDR3 spans 14 amino acids. Trimming removed 5 bases from V and 6 bases from J; junction bases left unmatched: 3. Germline CDR1 is MNHNS and CDR2 is SASEGT. The CDR3 loop reads CASSRTGGPGELFF. CDR3 in DNA: TGTGCCAGCAGTAGGACAGGGGGTCCCGGGGAGCTGTTTTTT.

This rearrangement joins TRBV6-1 to TRBJ1-5; D might be TRBD1 (5 bases). The CDR3 contains 14 residues. Germline lookup yields CDR1 MNHNS and CDR2 SASEGT. V was trimmed by 4 bases and J by 3 bases, leaving 10 bases between them. CDR3 bases: TGTGCCAGCAGTGGAGACAGCTACAATCAGCCCCAGCATTTT. It encodes CASSGDSYNQPQHF.

This clone appeared a single time. V gene TRBV4-3 combines with J gene TRBJ1-1; D is perhaps TRBD1 (6 bases). Trimming stripped 4 bases from V and 0 bases from J, with 15 bases between. There are 16 residues in the CDR3. Germline assignment: CDR1 LGHNA and CDR2 YSLEER. The CDR3 region is CASSPQGGGLNTEAFF. CDR3 DNA sequence: TGCGCCAGCAGCCCTCAGGGAGGGGGGCTGAACACTGAAGCTTTCTTT.

The chain couples TRBV28 to TRBJ2-5; weak D call: TRBD1 (6 bases). The V gene's germline CDR1 is MDHEN and CDR2 SYDVKM. V was clipped by 2 bases and J by 5 bases, with 12 bases between them. This CDR3 has 14 residues. In DNA form, the CDR3 reads TGTGCCAGCAGTTTAGTGGGGGCCCGGGAGACCCAGTACTTC. This encodes CASSLVGARETQYF.

The V call is TRBV28, the J call TRBJ2-7; 15 bases match TRBD2. Germline V gives CDR1 MDHEN, CDR2 SYDVKM. V lost 6 bases to trimming and J lost 5 bases; unmatched junction nucleotides: 8. The CDR3 sequence is 16 residues long. CDR3 coding DNA: TGTGCCAGCAGCAATTCCGGGACTAGCGGGAGGAACGAGCAGTACTTC. Protein: CASSNSGTSGRNEQYF.

Note on this clone: This sample includes further DNA sequences coding for the same CDR3. The rearrangement joins TRBV27 to TRBJ2-1; D gene uncertain. CDR1 and CDR2 (germline): MNHEY, SMNVEV (reference sequence). The CDR3 spans 13 residues. Trimming took 6 bases from V and 0 from J, leaving 6 bases between them. The CDR3 is CASSLGSYNEQFF. In DNA, the CDR3 is TGTGCCAGCAGCCTCGGCTCCTACAATGAGCAGTTCTTC.

The chain joins TRBV7-2 to TRBJ2-3, with TRBD2 identical over 7 bases. This CDR3 is built from 15 residues. Germline CDR1 SGHTA, CDR2 FQGNSA. Trimming took 3 bases from V and 3 from J; bases not matched to a gene: 6. CDR3 coding DNA: TGTGCCAGCAGCTTGTCAGCGGGAAGGACAGATACGCAGTATTTT. It specifies CASSLSAGRTDTQYF.

The chain links TRBV29-1 to TRBJ2-1, with D possibly being TRBD1 (6 bases). The CDR3 covers 14 residues. Germline V lookup: CDR1 SQVTM, CDR2 ANQGSEA. The V gene lost 4 bases and the J gene lost 6 bases, with 16 bases spanning the gap. The CDR3 DNA is TGCAGCGTTGGGGGGCTTGGGCGTGGCAATGAGCAGTTCTTC. Its translation is CSVGGLGRGNEQFF.

This clone was found once. This chain connects TRBV6-6 to TRBJ1-1; TRBD1 is a possible D gene (5 bases). The CDR3 extends over 14 amino acids. The germline V and J ends were trimmed by 4 bases and 5 bases, with 14 bases remaining between them. Germline V gives CDR1 MNHNY, CDR2 SVGAGI (reference sequence). The CDR3 loop reads CASSLQPDRTEAFF. The DNA for the CDR3 is TGTGCCAGCAGTTTGCAACCAGACAGAACTGAAGCTTTCTTT.

The J gene is TRBJ1-4, the V gene TRBV6-5; D may be TRBD1 (6 bases). The germline CDR1 and CDR2 sequences are MNHEY and SVGAGI. Trimming removed 0 bases at V and 7 bases at J, with 9 bases between. CDR3 size: 14 residues. CDR3 in DNA: TGTGCCAGCAGTTACTCGGGGGCTAGTGAAAAACTGTTTTTT. Protein: CASSYSGASEKLFF.